The rows below give T cell receptor beta chains drawn from one sample of a study of blood T cell repertoires in COVID-19. Using immunoSEQ multiplex PCR, the repertoire was profiled, and TCRdb retains in-frame clones only, with some absent. The table includes some 180,000 clones, 80% detected once. Sequenced material: peripheral blood. Receptors originate from a man between 60 and 70 years old with acute or convalescent COVID-19. Each CDR3 is given with its conserved first and last residue. The D gene is left open where the match is weak. Size is stated for part of the rows, as once, few or many counts, or as a class when the clone is expanded.

V,J,D,size,CDR3,DNA
TRBV5-1,TRBJ2-1,NA,NA,CASSSAQRLAFSYNEQFF,TGCGCCAGCAGCTCCGCCCAAAGGCTAGCCTTTTCCTACAATGAGCAGTTCTTC
TRBV6-2/TRBV6-3,TRBJ1-6,TRBD1,NA,CASSYWGTGDSPLHF,TGTGCCAGCAGCTACTGGGGGACAGGTGATTCACCCCTCCACTTT
TRBV4-1,TRBJ2-4,TRBD1,NA,CASSQPDRVGPLAKNIQYF,TGCGCCAGCAGCCAACCGGACAGGGTTGGTCCACTAGCCAAAAACATTCAGTACTTC
TRBV7-3,TRBJ1-4,NA,NA,CANLGAACNEKLFF,TGTGCCAACCTAGGGGCAGCTTGTAATGAAAAACTGTTTTTT
TRBV19,TRBJ1-4,NA,few,CASSTGNANEKLFF,TGTGCCAGTAGTACCGGGAATGCTAATGAAAAACTGTTTTTT
TRBV5-4,TRBJ2-5,NA,NA,CASSASVEETQYF,TGTGCCAGCAGCGCTTCTGTAGAAGAGACCCAGTACTTC
TRBV5-1,TRBJ2-3,NA,NA,CASSSGLFTDTQYF,TGCGCCAGCAGCTCTGGACTATTTACAGATACGCAGTATTTT
TRBV10-3,TRBJ2-6,TRBD2,NA,CAISEGGGNGANVLTF,TGTGCCATCAGTGAGGGGGGAGGGAACGGGGCCAACGTCCTGACTTTC
TRBV10-2,TRBJ2-1,TRBD2,NA,CASSWGTSGYNEQFF,TGCGCCAGCAGTTGGGGGACTAGCGGGTACAATGAGCAGTTCTTC
TRBV30,TRBJ2-1,TRBD2,NA,CAWSSEPGEGRAYNEQFF,TGTGCCTGGAGTTCCGAGCCGGGGGAGGGCAGAGCCTACAATGAGCAGTTCTTC
TRBV30,TRBJ1-5,TRBD1,few,CAWIHRDRGAQPQHF,TGTGCCTGGATTCACCGGGACAGGGGAGCGCAGCCCCAGCATTTT
TRBV6-5,TRBJ1-2,NA,few,CASSYSIGLRDGYTF,TGTGCCAGCAGTTACTCGATTGGATTGAGGGATGGCTACACCTTC
TRBV14,TRBJ2-3,TRBD2,few,CASSHWASGLTDTQYF,TGTGCCAGCAGCCATTGGGCTAGCGGCCTCACAGATACGCAGTATTTT
TRBV29-1,TRBJ1-2,NA,few,CSVELQTNYGYTF,TGCAGCGTTGAATTACAGACTAACTATGGCTACACCTTC
TRBV5-1,TRBJ1-5,NA,NA,CASSLGQPNQPQHF,TGCGCCAGCAGCTTGGGACAGCCCAATCAGCCCCAGCATTTT
TRBV3-1/TRBV3-2,TRBJ1-2,NA,NA,CASSQEGTRGYTF,TGTGCCAGCAGCCAAGAAGGGACTCGGGGCTACACCTTC
TRBV6-6,TRBJ1-1,NA,NA,CASRRGSGEAFF,TGTGCCAGCAGAAGGGGGTCAGGAGAAGCTTTCTTT
TRBV5-1,TRBJ1-4,TRBD1,NA,CASSRTTGVGGEKLFF,TGCGCCAGCAGCCGGACGACAGGGGTGGGTGGTGAAAAACTGTTTTTT
TRBV28,TRBJ2-2,NA,NA,CASSLPGRNTGELFF,TGTGCCAGCAGTTTACCAGGGCGAAACACCGGGGAGCTGTTTTTT
TRBV19,TRBJ1-4,NA,NA,CASTERGSIGEKLFF,TGTGCCAGTACCGAACGGGGTTCAATAGGAGAAAAACTGTTTTTT
TRBV12-3/TRBV12-4,TRBJ2-3,TRBD2,few,CASSPRGTSADLF,TGTGCCAGCAGTCCGAGGGGGACTAGCGCAGATCTTTTT
TRBV6-5,TRBJ2-1,NA,few,CASSFSESSYNEQFF,TGTGCCAGCAGTTTTAGTGAGAGCTCCTACAATGAGCAGTTCTTC
TRBV24-1,TRBJ2-7,NA,NA,CATSDVSGGSSYEQYF,TGTGCCACCAGTGACGTAAGCGGAGGAAGCTCCTACGAGCAGTACTTC
TRBV21-1,TRBJ2-7,NA,NA,CASINGWTGDYEQYF,TGTGCCAGCATAAACGGGTGGACAGGTGATTACGAGCAGTACTTC
TRBV5-1,TRBJ2-1,NA,NA,CASSFWSGNYNEQFF,TGCGCCAGCAGCTTCTGGTCCGGGAACTACAATGAGCAGTTCTTC
TRBV27,TRBJ1-4,TRBD1,NA,CASSLYRGANEKLFF,TGTGCCAGCAGTCTCTACAGGGGGGCTAATGAAAAACTGTTTTTT
TRBV6-5,TRBJ1-1,NA,NA,CASSYSERTEAFF,TGTGCCAGCAGTTACTCAGAGAGAACTGAAGCTTTCTTT
TRBV4-1,TRBJ2-3,TRBD2,NA,CASSQDESRGSTDTQYF,TGCGCCAGCAGCCAAGATGAGTCGCGGGGGAGCACAGATACGCAGTATTTT
TRBV19,TRBJ2-1,TRBD1,NA,CASRTAAETGVNEQFF,TGTGCCAGTAGGACCGCGGCGGAAACAGGGGTCAATGAGCAGTTCTTC
TRBV7-9,TRBJ2-7,TRBD2,NA,CASSLTSGRSYEQYF,TGTGCCAGCAGCTTAACTAGCGGGAGGTCCTACGAGCAGTACTTC
TRBV4-2,TRBJ2-7,TRBD2,once,CASSQDWGGGALIEQYF,TGTGCCAGCAGCCAAGACTGGGGCGGGGGGGCATTAATCGAGCAGTACTTC
TRBV7-2,TRBJ2-1,TRBD2,NA,CASSLVGGGYNEQFF,TGTGCCAGCAGCTTAGTCGGGGGGGGATACAATGAGCAGTTCTTC
TRBV6-6,TRBJ1-5,TRBD1,few,CASSPGTGYNQPQHF,TGTGCCAGCAGTCCCGGGACAGGGTACAATCAGCCCCAGCATTTT
TRBV6-5,TRBJ2-7,TRBD2,few,CASSYAGGRSYEQYF,TGTGCCAGCAGTTACGCGGGAGGGCGCTCCTACGAGCAGTACTTC
TRBV6-1,TRBJ1-3,NA,few,CASSETAGIGSGNTIYF,TGTGCCAGCAGTGAGACGGCAGGGATAGGGTCTGGAAACACCATATATTTT
TRBV3-1/TRBV3-2,TRBJ1-5,NA,NA,CASSQAYQPQHF,TGTGCCAGCAGCCAAGCCTATCAGCCCCAGCATTTT